The 9 T cell receptor beta chains listed next were all sequenced from one sample in a study of blood T cell repertoires in COVID-19. Profiled with immunoSEQ multiplex PCR; TCRdb holds only in-frame clones, not every one. The sample records approximately 39,000 clones, over 85% being singletons. The sequenced material came from peripheral blood. These receptors were collected from a human donor with active COVID-19. The donor label of this sample is uncertain.

This chain connects TRBV28 to TRBJ2-3; 12 bases align to TRBD2. The CDR3 is 18 residues long. Germline trimming cut 7 bases from V and 0 bases from J; bases unmatched to any gene: 11. Germline V gene data show CDR1 as MDHEN and CDR2 as SYDVKM. CDR3 loop: CASITGRGTSGSTDTQYF. The CDR3 DNA is TGTGCCAGCATTACAGGGCGGGGGACTAGCGGGAGCACAGATACGCAGTATTTT.

The CDR3 region has the DNA TGTGCCAGTAGTATCGAGGGTTCCTATGGCTACACCTTC. Translated, it gives CASSIEGSYGYTF. V and J are TRBV19 and TRBJ1-2; no definite D call. Germline assignment: CDR1 LNHDA and CDR2 SQIVND (reference sequence). The CDR3 spans 13 residues. Trimming removed 3 bases at V and 4 bases at J, with 9 bases between.

The V gene is TRBV5-4, the J gene TRBJ2-1, with 13 bases that match TRBD2. CDR3 length: 18 residues. The germline gives CDR1 SGHNT, CDR2 YYREEE (reference sequence). V trimming: 3 bases; J trimming: 0 bases; junction bases outside the gene matches: 6. CDR3 in amino acids: CASSSTSGGISSYNEQFF. In nucleotides, the CDR3 is TGTGCCAGCAGCTCGACTAGCGGGGGGATTAGCTCCTACAATGAGCAGTTCTTC. The whole variable domain, remainder taken from reference TRBV5-4 and TRBJ2-1, is ETGVTQSPTHLIKTRGQQVTLRCSSQSGHNTVSWYQQALGQGPQFIFQYYREEENGRGNFPPRFSGLQFPNYSSELNVNALELDDSALYLCASSSTSGGISSYNEQFFGPGTRLTVL.

The V gene is TRBV2, the J gene TRBJ1-3, with D tentatively TRBD1 (6 bases). The CDR3 length is 14 residues. Trimming removed 8 bases at V and 1 base at J, with 12 bases between. Germline CDR1 is SNHLY and CDR2 is FYNNEI. Here the CDR3 reads CASVVQGSGNTIYF. DNA of the CDR3: TGTGCCAGCGTCGTACAGGGTTCTGGAAACACCATATATTTT.

The rearrangement uses TRBV25-1 and TRBJ2-2; D gene uncertain. V lost 5 bases and J lost 4, with 2 bases in between. CDR1 MGHDK and CDR2 SYGVNS come from the germline V gene. The CDR3 is made up of 11 amino acids. In DNA, the CDR3 is TGTGCCAGCAGTCTCACCGGGGAGCTGTTTTTT. It encodes CASSLTGELFF.

The chain uses TRBV5-1 and TRBJ1-4, with TRBD1 matching over 7 bases. The germline V gene has CDR1 SGHRS and CDR2 YFSETQ. Unmatched junction bases numbered 0, after V lost 5 bases and J lost 5 bases. There are 12 residues in the CDR3. The CDR3 region has the DNA TGCGCCAGCAGGGGACAGAATGAAAAACTGTTTTTT. Its translation: CASRGQNEKLFF.

The chain employs TRBV5-1 and TRBJ1-4; TRBD1 matches 9 bases. This CDR3 comprises 15 residues. V shed 0 bases, J shed 10 bases, and the junction held 7 bases outside the gene matches. CDR1 SGHRS and CDR2 YFSETQ come from the germline V gene. The chain's CDR3 is CASSLGTGAVAKLFF. CDR3 bases: TGCGCCAGCAGCTTGGGGACAGGGGCGGTCGCAAAACTGTTTTTT.

The genes are TRBV12-5 and TRBJ2-7; D not certain. The germline V gene encodes CDR1 LGHNT and CDR2 FRNRAP. V lost 2 bases and J lost 3, with 8 bases in between. This CDR3 region has 13 residues. CDR3 residues: CASGLPTGYEQYF. The CDR3 DNA reads as TGTGCTAGTGGTTTGCCTACGGGCTACGAGCAGTACTTC.

The V gene is TRBV7-2, the J gene TRBJ2-6; 8 bases line up with TRBD1. The germline gives CDR1 SGHTA, CDR2 FQGNSA. J lost 0 bases, V lost 7 bases, and 2 bases had no gene match. This CDR3 has 15 residues. CDR3 amino acids: CASKDRGSGANVLTF. DNA of the CDR3: TGTGCCAGCAAAGACAGGGGCTCTGGGGCCAACGTCCTGACTTTC. The variable domain in full, completed from reference TRBV7-2 and TRBJ2-6, reads GAGVSQSPSNKVTEKGKDVELRCDPISGHTALYWYRQSLGQGLEFLIYFQGNSAPDKSGLPSDRFSAERTGGSVSTLTIQRTQQEDSAVYLCASKDRGSGANVLTFGAGSRLTVL.